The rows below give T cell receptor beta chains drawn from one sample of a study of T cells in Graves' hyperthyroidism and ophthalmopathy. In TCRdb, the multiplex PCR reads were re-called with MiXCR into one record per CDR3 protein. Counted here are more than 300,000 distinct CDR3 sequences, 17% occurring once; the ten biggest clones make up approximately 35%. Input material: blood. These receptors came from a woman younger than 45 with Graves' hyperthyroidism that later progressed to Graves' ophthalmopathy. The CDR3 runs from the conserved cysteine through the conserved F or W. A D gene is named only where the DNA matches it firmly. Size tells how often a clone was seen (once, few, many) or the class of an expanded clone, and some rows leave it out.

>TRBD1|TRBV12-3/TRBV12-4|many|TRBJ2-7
CASSLVPGQGAYEQYF
TGTGCCAGCAGTTTAGTTCCGGGACAGGGGGCCTACGAGCAGTACTTC
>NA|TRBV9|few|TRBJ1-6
CASSSSGQGQSPLHF
NA
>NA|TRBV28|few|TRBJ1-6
CASRAGPYNSPLHF
TGTGCCAGCAGGGCAGGGCCTTATAATTCACCCCTCCACTTT
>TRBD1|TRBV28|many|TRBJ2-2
CASSLTGRRTGELFF
TGTGCCAGCAGTTTGACAGGGCGGAGGACCGGGGAGCTGTTTTTT
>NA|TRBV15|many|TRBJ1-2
CATSRDQGNYGYTF
TGTGCCACCAGCAGGGACCAGGGGAACTATGGCTACACCTTC
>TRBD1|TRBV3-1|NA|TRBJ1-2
CVSSLGQGVNGYTF
TGTGTCAGCAGCCTGGGACAGGGTGTCAATGGCTACACCTTC
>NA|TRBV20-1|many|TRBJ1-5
CSAPMAGRSNQPQHF
TGCAGTGCCCCTATGGCGGGTCGGAGCAATCAGCCCCAGCATTTT
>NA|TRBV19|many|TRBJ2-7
CASTPEDRRHYEQYF
TGTGCCAGTACCCCCGAGGACAGAAGGCACTACGAGCAGTACTTC
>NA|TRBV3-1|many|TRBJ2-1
CASSHYIRDTHNNEQFF
TGTGCCAGCAGCCATTACATCCGGGACACGCATAACAATGAGCAGTTCTTC
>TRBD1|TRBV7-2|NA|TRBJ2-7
CASSYDRGLNIYEQYF
TGTGCCAGCAGCTACGACAGGGGGTTAAATATCTACGAGCAGTACTTC
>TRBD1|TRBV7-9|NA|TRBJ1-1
CASSHTRTGDTEAFF
TGTGCCAGCAGCCACACCCGGACAGGGGACACTGAAGCTTTCTTT
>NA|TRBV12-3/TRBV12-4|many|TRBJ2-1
CASSLGRRDEQFF
TGTGCCAGCAGTTTAGGGCGGCGGGATGAGCAGTTCTTC
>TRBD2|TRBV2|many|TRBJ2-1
CASRSAGGGYNEQFF
TGTGCCAGCAGGTCAGCGGGAGGGGGATACAATGAGCAGTTCTTC
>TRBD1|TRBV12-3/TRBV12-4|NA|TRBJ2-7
CASRPRDRASYEQYF
TGTGCCAGCAGACCGCGGGACAGGGCCTCCTACGAGCAGTACTTC
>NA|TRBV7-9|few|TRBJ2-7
CASSAAPRDGTYEQYF
TGTGCCAGCAGCGCAGCCCCGAGAGATGGGACCTACGAGCAGTACTTC
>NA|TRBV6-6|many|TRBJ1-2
CASSYSRGNYGYTF
TGTGCCAGCAGTTACTCGAGGGGAAACTATGGCTACACCTTC
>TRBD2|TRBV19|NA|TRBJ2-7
CASSRTSQVYEQYF
TGTGCCAGTAGTCGGACTAGTCAGGTCTACGAGCAGTACTTC
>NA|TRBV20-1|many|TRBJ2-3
CSAGLMMRTDTQYF
TGCAGTGCTGGACTCATGATGCGCACAGATACGCAGTATTTT
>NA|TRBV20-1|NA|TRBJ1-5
CSARVGQGNQPQHF
TGCAGTGCTAGAGTAGGTCAGGGGAATCAGCCCCAGCATTTT
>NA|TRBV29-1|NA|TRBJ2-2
CSVELGNTGELFF
TGCAGCGTTGAACTAGGGAACACCGGGGAGCTGTTTTTT
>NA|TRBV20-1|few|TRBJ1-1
CSVLGPPPTHAPSETEAFF
TGCAGTGTACTGGGACCCCCTCCCACCCATGCCCCTTCAGAGACTGAAGCTTTCTTT
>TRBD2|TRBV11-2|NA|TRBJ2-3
CASSDGTSGRAVSDTQYF
TGTGCCAGCAGCGATGGGACTAGCGGGAGGGCCGTCTCAGATACGCAGTATTTT
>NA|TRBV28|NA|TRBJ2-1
CATVGVAYNEQFF
TGTGCCACCGTGGGGGTAGCCTACAATGAGCAGTTCTTC
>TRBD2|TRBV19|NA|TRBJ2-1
CASSPGTSGSGTYNEQFF
TGTGCCAGTAGTCCAGGGACTAGCGGGAGTGGAACCTACAATGAGCAGTTCTTC
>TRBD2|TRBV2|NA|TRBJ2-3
CASIRTSGFTDTQYF
TGTGCCAGCATAAGGACTAGCGGATTCACAGATACGCAGTATTTT
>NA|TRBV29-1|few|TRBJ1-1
CSVGGHTNTEAFF
TGCAGCGTTGGAGGACATACGAACACTGAAGCTTTCTTT
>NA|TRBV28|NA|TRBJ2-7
CASSSGLNYEQYF
TGTGCCAGCAGTTCGGGACTGAACTACGAGCAGTACTTC
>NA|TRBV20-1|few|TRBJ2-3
CSARRDAGTDTQYF
TGCAGTGCTAGAAGGGACGCCGGCACAGATACGCAGTATTTT
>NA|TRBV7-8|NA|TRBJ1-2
CASSLDAGETYGYTF
TGTGCCAGCAGCTTAGACGCCGGGGAGACCTATGGCTACACCTTC
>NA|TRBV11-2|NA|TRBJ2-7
CASSPPGLNYEQYF
TGTGCCAGCAGTCCCCCGGGCCTTAACTACGAGCAGTACTTC
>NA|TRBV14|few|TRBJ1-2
CASSQDMTGGLYGYTF
TGTGCCAGCAGCCAAGATATGACAGGTGGCCTCTATGGCTACACCTTC
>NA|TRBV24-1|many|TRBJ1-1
CATSDLNGSIGRANTEAFF
TGTGCCACCAGTGATTTGAACGGGTCGATAGGGCGGGCGAACACTGAAGCTTTCTTT
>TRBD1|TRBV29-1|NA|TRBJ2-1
CSEDTGGEQFF
TGCAGCGAGGACACAGGGGGTGAGCAGTTCTTC
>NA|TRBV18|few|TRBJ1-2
CASSPWGISYGYTF
TGTGCCAGCTCACCCTGGGGGATTTCCTATGGCTACACCTTC
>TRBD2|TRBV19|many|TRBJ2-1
CASSITSGGSFGNEQFF
TGTGCCAGTAGTATCACTAGCGGGGGGTCTTTTGGGAATGAGCAGTTCTTC
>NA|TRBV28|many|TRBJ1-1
CASSSGGHRNTEAFF
TGTGCCAGCAGTAGCGGGGGACATAGGAACACTGAAGCTTTCTTT
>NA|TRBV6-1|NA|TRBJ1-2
CASSLGRGGFGSYTF
TGTGCCAGCAGTCTTGGGAGGGGGGGCTTCGGAAGCTACACCTTC
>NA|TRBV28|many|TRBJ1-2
CASSLTGQGFYGYTF
TGTGCCAGCAGCCTTACAGGGCAAGGGTTCTATGGCTACACCTTC
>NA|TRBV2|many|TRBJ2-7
CASSAARVPGIYEQYF
TGTGCCAGCAGTGCGGCCCGGGTCCCTGGGATCTACGAGCAGTACTTC
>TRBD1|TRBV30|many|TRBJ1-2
CAGRETGDGYTF
TGTGCCGGGAGGGAGACAGGGGATGGCTACACCTTC
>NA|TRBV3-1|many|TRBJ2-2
CASSQEGALGAGELFF
TGTGCCAGCAGCCAAGAGGGGGCCCTTGGGGCCGGGGAGCTGTTTTTT
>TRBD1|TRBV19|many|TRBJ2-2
CASSLQGATGELFF
TGTGCCAGTAGTCTTCAGGGGGCGACCGGGGAGCTGTTTTTT
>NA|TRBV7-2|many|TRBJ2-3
CASKPGGSLYTDTQYF
TGTGCCAGCAAACCCGGGGGATCGCTTTACACAGATACGCAGTATTTT
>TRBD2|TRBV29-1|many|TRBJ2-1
CSNKLAGANEQFF
TGCAGCAACAAACTAGCGGGAGCCAATGAGCAGTTCTTC
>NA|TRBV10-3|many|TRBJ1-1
CAISDLGEDPEAFF
TGTGCCATCAGTGATCTGGGGGAGGACCCTGAAGCTTTCTTT
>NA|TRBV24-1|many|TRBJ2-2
CATSDPLRSGIFAGELFF
TGTGCCACCAGTGATCCCCTTCGTTCAGGTATCTTTGCCGGGGAGCTGTTTTTT